A selection of T cell receptor beta chains follows, all from one sample in a study of blood T cells in healthy people across ages. TCRdb reprocessed the 5' RACE reads with MiXCR, giving one entry per CDR3 protein. The sample lists roughly 1.9 million distinct CDR3 sequences; roughly 43% were seen once. Sequenced sample: blood. Source of these receptors: a human donor in good health. CDR3s include the opening cysteine and the closing phenylalanine or tryptophan. The D gene is left open where the match is weak. Clone size, where shown, is once, few, many, or a class for clones that have expanded.

d_call j_call v_call clone_size cdr3_aa cdr3_nt
. TRBJ2-5 TRBV5-1 few CASSLTLPEETQYF TGCGCCAGCAGCTTGACCCTGCCAGAAGAGACCCAGTACTTC
. TRBJ1-4 TRBV7-2 few CASSLVSAGEDEKLFF TGTGCCAGCAGCTTAGTTTCGGCGGGGGAGGATGAAAAACTGTTTTTT
. TRBJ1-2 TRBV20-1 . CSARVRLGYTF TGCAGTGCTAGAGTACGTCTTGGCTACACCTTC
. TRBJ1-1 TRBV29-1 . CSVRGNAEAFF TGCAGCGTTCGAGGAAATGCTGAAGCTTTCTTT
TRBD1 TRBJ1-1 TRBV5-1 once CASNWGGQSNTEAFF TGCGCCAGCAACTGGGGGGGACAGTCGAACACTGAAGCTTTCTTT
. TRBJ2-7 TRBV12-3/TRBV12-4 few CASSTGTRPYEQYF TGTGCCAGCAGCACCGGGACGAGACCCTACGAGCAGTACTTC
. TRBJ1-5 TRBV12-3/TRBV12-4 . CASSLDIRRDQPQHF TGTGCCAGCAGTTTAGATATAAGGAGGGATCAGCCCCAGCATTTT
. TRBJ2-1 TRBV7-8 . CASSYLLSLRDEQFF TGTGCCAGCAGCTACCTCTTATCCCTCCGGGATGAGCAGTTCTTC
. TRBJ2-7 TRBV28 few CASSGTGLNDEQYF TGTGCCAGCAGTGGGACGGGTCTAAATGACGAGCAGTACTTC
TRBD2 TRBJ2-7 TRBV6-7 few CASRGSGAVEQYF TGTGCCAGCAGGGGTAGCGGGGCCGTCGAGCAGTACTTC
. TRBJ2-1 TRBV28 . CASSLASRTRDGVQFF TGTGCCAGCAGTTTAGCCTCCAGAACACGGGACGGAGTACAGTTCTTC
TRBD1 TRBJ1-1 TRBV5-1 . CASSTTGGGGMNTEAFF TGCGCCAGCAGCACCACAGGGGGTGGTGGGATGAACACTGAAGCTTTCTTT
. TRBJ2-5 TRBV10-3 . CAISESNSLETQYF TGTGCCATCAGTGAGTCGAACAGTTTAGAGACCCAGTACTTC
. TRBJ1-2 TRBV7-9 . CASSLYINYGYTF TGTGCCAGCAGCTTATATATTAACTATGGCTACACCTTC
. TRBJ2-2 TRBV7-3 . CASSPAGSTGELFF TGTGCCAGCAGCCCTGCAGGGAGCACCGGGGAGCTGTTTTTT
TRBD2 TRBJ2-1 TRBV7-2 . CASSFQTSGYNEQFF TGTGCCAGCAGCTTCCAGACTAGCGGGTACAATGAGCAGTTCTTC
TRBD2 TRBJ2-1 TRBV12-5 many CASGISSGGPYNEQFF TGTGCTAGTGGTATATCTAGCGGGGGGCCCTACAATGAGCAGTTCTTC
TRBD1 TRBJ1-2 TRBV20-1 once CSASFTGEGYTF TGCAGTGCTAGTTTCACAGGGGAGGGCTACACCTTC
. TRBJ2-3 TRBV7-2 . CASSTTGTDTDTQYF TGTGCCAGCAGCACTACCGGGACCGACACAGATACGCAGTATTTT
. TRBJ1-6 TRBV28 . CASSLGRSFSPLHF TGTGCCAGCAGTCTCGGACGGAGTTTTTCACCCCTCCACTTT
. TRBJ2-1 TRBV10-3 . CAISPRDSLYNEQFF TGTGCCATCTCCCCCCGGGACTCCCTCTACAATGAGCAGTTCTTC
. TRBJ1-2 TRBV7-9 . CASSPHDLRGKNYGYTF TGTGCCAGCAGCCCTCACGACTTGAGGGGAAAAAACTATGGCTACACCTTC
. TRBJ2-2 TRBV11-3 few CASSLDFHASNQGELFF TGTGCCAGCAGCTTAGATTTCCACGCCTCGAATCAAGGGGAGCTGTTTTTT
TRBD1 TRBJ1-1 TRBV4-2 . CASSQDWSTGTNTEAFF TGTGCCAGCAGCCAAGATTGGTCGACAGGGACGAACACTGAAGCTTTCTTT
. TRBJ1-2 TRBV20-1 . CSAVWGDYGYTF TGCAGTGCTGTATGGGGTGACTATGGCTACACCTTC
. TRBJ1-2 TRBV3-1 . CASSQDTQFRDGYTF TGTGCCAGCAGCCAAGATACGCAGTTTCGTGATGGCTACACCTTC
. TRBJ2-7 TRBV20-1 few CSASLGVTAYEQYF TGCAGTGCTAGTTTAGGGGTCACTGCCTACGAGCAGTACTTC
. TRBJ1-2 TRBV27 . CASSLLWGEDGYTF TGTGCCAGCAGTTTATTATGGGGGGAAGATGGCTACACCTTC
. TRBJ1-1 TRBV5-6 . CANSTLRDTEAFF TGTGCCAACAGCACCTTGAGGGACACTGAAGCTTTCTTT
. TRBJ2-6 TRBV12-3/TRBV12-4 . CASRSGSGANVLTF TGTGCCAGCAGATCGGGGTCTGGGGCCAACGTCCTGACTTTC
. TRBJ2-1 TRBV9 . CASSVGILGGQNEQFF TGTGCCAGCAGCGTAGGTATATTGGGGGGGCAAAATGAGCAGTTCTTC
TRBD1 TRBJ1-5 TRBV6-6 . CASRQVHRGKETQHF TGTGCCAGCAGACAGGTCCACAGGGGTAAAGAGACCCAGCATTTT
. TRBJ1-1 TRBV29-1 . CSVEYGFQTEAFF TGCAGCGTTGAATATGGATTCCAGACTGAAGCTTTCTTT
. TRBJ1-4 TRBV4-2 . CAGSQDWQGPNEKLFF TGTGCCGGCAGCCAAGATTGGCAGGGACCCAATGAAAAACTGTTTTTT
. TRBJ1-6 TRBV7-8 . CASSFLQASSSYNSPLHF TGTGCCAGCAGCTTCCTACAGGCGTCGAGCTCCTATAATTCACCCCTCCACTTT
. TRBJ1-5 TRBV9 few CASSVGPWQPQHF TGTGCCAGCAGCGTAGGGCCATGGCAGCCCCAGCATTTT
. TRBJ2-7 TRBV4-1 . CASSQDNIIYEQYF TGCGCCAGCAGCCAAGATAACATTATCTACGAGCAGTACTTC
TRBD1 TRBJ1-4 TRBV9 . CASSPSGGLNEKLFF TGTGCCAGCAGCCCCTCAGGGGGTCTAAATGAAAAACTGTTTTTT
TRBD1 TRBJ1-2 TRBV20-1 many CSARPDRGYGYTF TGCAGTGCTAGACCCGACAGGGGCTATGGCTACACCTTC
TRBD1 TRBJ1-2 TRBV4-1 . CANSQQGATPYGYTF TGCGCCAACAGCCAACAGGGGGCTACCCCTTATGGCTACACCTTC
. TRBJ2-1 TRBV12-3/TRBV12-4 few CANSKVASPPYNEQFF TGTGCCAACTCCAAGGTCGCCAGTCCCCCGTACAATGAGCAGTTCTTC
. TRBJ2-1 TRBV6-2/TRBV6-3 . CASSTTSGVSYNEQFF TGTGCCAGCAGTACGACTTCAGGGGTTTCCTACAATGAGCAGTTCTTC
. TRBJ2-5 TRBV10-3 many CAISDGPEETQYF TGTGCCATCAGTGATGGGCCAGAAGAGACCCAGTACTTC
. TRBJ2-1 TRBV4-1 few CASSQDPGTSNEQFF TGCGCCAGCAGCCAAGATCCCGGGACAAGCAATGAGCAGTTCTTC
TRBD1 TRBJ2-1 TRBV5-1 . CASSFSTGFSYNEQFF TGCGCCAGCAGCTTCTCGACAGGGTTTTCCTACAATGAGCAGTTCTTC
. TRBJ2-1 TRBV7-9 many CASTGFDSYNEQFF TGTGCCAGCACCGGATTTGACAGTTACAATGAGCAGTTCTTC
. TRBJ2-3 TRBV5-1 many CASSLGGATDTQYF TGTGCCAGCAGCTTGGGGGGGGCCACAGATACGCAGTATTTT
TRBD2 TRBJ2-7 TRBV11-2 few CASSLPTSGVYEQYF TGTGCCAGCAGCTTACCGACTAGCGGGGTGTACGAGCAGTACTTC
TRBD2 TRBJ2-5 TRBV12-3/TRBV12-4 . CASSFSPGSGKETQYF TGTGCCAGCAGTTTTAGTCCGGGTAGCGGGAAAGAGACCCAGTACTTC
TRBD2 TRBJ2-3 TRBV7-9 many CASSLGTSGGTDTQYF TGTGCCAGCAGCCTCGGGACTAGCGGGGGCACAGATACGCAGTATTTT